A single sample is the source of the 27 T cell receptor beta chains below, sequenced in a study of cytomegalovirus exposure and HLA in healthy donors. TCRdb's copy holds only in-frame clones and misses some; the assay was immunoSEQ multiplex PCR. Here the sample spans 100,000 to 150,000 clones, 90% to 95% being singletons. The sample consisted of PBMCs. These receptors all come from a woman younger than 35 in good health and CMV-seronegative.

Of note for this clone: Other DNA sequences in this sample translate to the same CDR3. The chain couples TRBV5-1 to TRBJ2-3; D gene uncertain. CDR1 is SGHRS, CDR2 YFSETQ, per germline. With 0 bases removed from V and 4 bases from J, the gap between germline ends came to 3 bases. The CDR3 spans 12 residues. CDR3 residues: CASSLGADTQYF. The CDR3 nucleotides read TGCGCCAGCAGCTTGGGAGCAGATACGCAGTATTTT.

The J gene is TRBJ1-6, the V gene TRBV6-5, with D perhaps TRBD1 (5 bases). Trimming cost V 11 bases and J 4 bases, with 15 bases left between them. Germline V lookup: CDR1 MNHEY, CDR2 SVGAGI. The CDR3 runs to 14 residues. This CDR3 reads CAGDEDSYNSPLHF. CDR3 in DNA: TGTGCCGGGGATGAAGACAGTTATAATTCACCCCTCCACTTT.

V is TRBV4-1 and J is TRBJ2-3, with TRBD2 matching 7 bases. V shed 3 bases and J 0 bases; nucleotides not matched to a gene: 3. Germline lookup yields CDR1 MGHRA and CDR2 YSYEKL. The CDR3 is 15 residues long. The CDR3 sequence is CASSQLSGSTDTQYF. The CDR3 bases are TGCGCCAGCAGCCAGCTTAGCGGGAGCACAGATACGCAGTATTTT.

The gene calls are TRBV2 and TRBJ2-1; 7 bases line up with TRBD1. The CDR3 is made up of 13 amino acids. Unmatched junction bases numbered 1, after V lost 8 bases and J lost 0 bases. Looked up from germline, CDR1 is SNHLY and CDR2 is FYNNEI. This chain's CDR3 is CASHRGSYNEQFF. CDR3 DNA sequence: TGTGCCAGCCACAGGGGCTCCTACAATGAGCAGTTCTTC.

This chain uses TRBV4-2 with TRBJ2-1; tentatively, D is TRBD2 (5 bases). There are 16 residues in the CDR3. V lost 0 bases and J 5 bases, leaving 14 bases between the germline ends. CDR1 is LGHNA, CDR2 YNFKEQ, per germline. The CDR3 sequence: CASSQDITRWNNEQFF. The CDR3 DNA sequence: TGTGCCAGCAGCCAAGATATAACTAGGTGGAACAATGAGCAGTTCTTC.

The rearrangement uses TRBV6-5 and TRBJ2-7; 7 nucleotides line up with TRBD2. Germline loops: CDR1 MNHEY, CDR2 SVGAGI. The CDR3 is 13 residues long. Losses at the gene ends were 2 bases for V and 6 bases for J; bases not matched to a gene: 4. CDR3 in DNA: TGTGCCAGCAGTTACAGGGAGGGTGTCGAGCAGTACTTC. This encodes CASSYREGVEQYF.

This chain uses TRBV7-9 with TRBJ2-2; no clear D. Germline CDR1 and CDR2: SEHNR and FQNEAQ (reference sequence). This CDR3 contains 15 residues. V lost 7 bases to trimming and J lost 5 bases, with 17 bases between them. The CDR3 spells CASTSGSASTGELFF. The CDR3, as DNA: TGTGCCAGCACCTCAGGCAGTGCGAGTACCGGGGAGCTGTTTTTT. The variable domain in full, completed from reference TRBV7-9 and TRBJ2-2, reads DTGVSQNPRHKITKRGQNVTFRCDPISEHNRLYWYRQTLGQGPEFLTYFQNEAQLEKSRLLSDRFSAERPKGSFSTLEIQRTEQGDSAMYLCASTSGSASTGELFFGEGSRLTVL.

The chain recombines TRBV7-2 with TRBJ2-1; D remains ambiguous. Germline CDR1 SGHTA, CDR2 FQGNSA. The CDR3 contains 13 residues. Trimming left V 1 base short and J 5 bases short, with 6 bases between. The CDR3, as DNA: TGTGCCAGCAGCTTAGTCCCCAACAATGAGCAGTTCTTC. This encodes CASSLVPNNEQFF. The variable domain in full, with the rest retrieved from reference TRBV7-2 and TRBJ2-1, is GAGVSQSPSNKVTEKGKDVELRCDPISGHTALYWYRQSLGQGLEFLIYFQGNSAPDKSGLPSDRFSAERTGGSVSTLTIQRTQQEDSAVYLCASSLVPNNEQFFGPGTRLTVL.

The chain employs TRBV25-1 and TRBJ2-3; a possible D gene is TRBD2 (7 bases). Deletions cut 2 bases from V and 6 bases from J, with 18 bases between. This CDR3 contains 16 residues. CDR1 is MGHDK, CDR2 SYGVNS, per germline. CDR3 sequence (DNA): TGTGCCAGCAGTGAAGGAGGGGGGGGGCCTGGGGATACGCAGTATTTT. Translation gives CASSEGGGGPGDTQYF.

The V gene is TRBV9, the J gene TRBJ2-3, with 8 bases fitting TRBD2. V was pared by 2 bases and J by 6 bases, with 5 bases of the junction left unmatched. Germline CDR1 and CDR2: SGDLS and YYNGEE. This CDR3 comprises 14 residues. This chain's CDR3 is CASSVSGAGDTQYF. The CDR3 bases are TGTGCCAGCAGCGTTAGCGGGGCCGGCGATACGCAGTATTTT.

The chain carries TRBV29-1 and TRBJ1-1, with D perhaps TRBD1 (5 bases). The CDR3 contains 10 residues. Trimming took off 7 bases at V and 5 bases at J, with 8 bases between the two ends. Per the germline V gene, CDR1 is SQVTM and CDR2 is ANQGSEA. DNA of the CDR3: TGCAGCGCAAGGGGTACTGAAGCTTTCTTT. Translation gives CSARGTEAFF.

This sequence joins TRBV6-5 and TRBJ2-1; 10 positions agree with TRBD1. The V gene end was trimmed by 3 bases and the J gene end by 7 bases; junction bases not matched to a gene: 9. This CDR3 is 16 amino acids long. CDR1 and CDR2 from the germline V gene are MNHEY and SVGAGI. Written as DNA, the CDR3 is TGTGCCAGCAGTTATTCCCGACAGGGGGCAGGGAATGAGCAGTTCTTC. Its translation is CASSYSRQGAGNEQFF.

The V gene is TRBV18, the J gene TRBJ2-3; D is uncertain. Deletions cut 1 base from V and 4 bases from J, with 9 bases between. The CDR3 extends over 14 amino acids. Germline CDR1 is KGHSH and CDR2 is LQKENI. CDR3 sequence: CASSPQESADTQYF. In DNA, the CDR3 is TGTGCCAGCTCACCACAGGAGAGTGCAGATACGCAGTATTTT.

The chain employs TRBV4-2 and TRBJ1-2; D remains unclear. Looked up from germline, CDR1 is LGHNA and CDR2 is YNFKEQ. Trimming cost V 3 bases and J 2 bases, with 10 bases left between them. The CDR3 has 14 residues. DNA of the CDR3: TGTGCCAGCAGCCAGGCCCAAATCAACTATGGCTACACCTTC. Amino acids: CASSQAQINYGYTF.

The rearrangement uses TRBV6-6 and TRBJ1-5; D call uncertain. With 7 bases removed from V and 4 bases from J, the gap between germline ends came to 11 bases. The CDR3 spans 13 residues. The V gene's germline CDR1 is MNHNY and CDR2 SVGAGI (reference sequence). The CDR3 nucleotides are TGTGCCAGCACCGACACACGGAATCAGCCCCAGCATTTT. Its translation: CASTDTRNQPQHF.

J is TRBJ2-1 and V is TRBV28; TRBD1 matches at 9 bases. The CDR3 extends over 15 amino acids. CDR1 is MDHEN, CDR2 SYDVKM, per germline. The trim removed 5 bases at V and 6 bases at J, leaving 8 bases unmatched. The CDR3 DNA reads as TGTGCCAGCAGTCTCACAGGGGGCCTCTCCAATGAGCAGTTCTTC. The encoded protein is CASSLTGGLSNEQFF.

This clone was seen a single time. CDR3 DNA: TGTGCCAGCAGTTTAAGCCCGGGAGGCTACAATGAGCAGTTCTTC. Translating gives CASSLSPGGYNEQFF. The chain recombines TRBV27 with TRBJ2-1; 7 nucleotides line up with TRBD2. This CDR3 has 15 residues. The V gene's germline CDR1 is MNHEY and CDR2 SMNVEV (reference sequence). Germline trimming cut 2 bases from V and 3 bases from J; bases unmatched to any gene: 4.

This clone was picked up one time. The CDR3 spells CASSLQGNEAFF. CDR3 nucleotide sequence: TGTGCCAGCAGTCTACAGGGGAATGAAGCTTTCTTT. The gene calls are TRBV28 and TRBJ1-1; the match to TRBD1 covers 7 bases. Germline V CDR1 and CDR2: MDHEN, SYDVKM. The CDR3 loop spans 12 amino acids. Germline trimming cut 5 bases from V and 7 bases from J; bases unmatched to any gene: 4.

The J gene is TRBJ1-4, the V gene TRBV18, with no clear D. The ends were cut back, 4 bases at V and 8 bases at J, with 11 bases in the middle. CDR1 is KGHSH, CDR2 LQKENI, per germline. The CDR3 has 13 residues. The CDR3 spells CASSQSVAEKLFF. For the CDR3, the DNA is TGTGCCAGCTCACAATCGGTAGCGGAAAAACTGTTTTTT.

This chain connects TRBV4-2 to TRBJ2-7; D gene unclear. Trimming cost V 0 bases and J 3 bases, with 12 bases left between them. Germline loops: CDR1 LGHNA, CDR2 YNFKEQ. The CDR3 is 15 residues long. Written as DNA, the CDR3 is TGTGCCAGCAGCCAAGACCCGCGACAACTCTACGAGCAGTACTTC. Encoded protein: CASSQDPRQLYEQYF.

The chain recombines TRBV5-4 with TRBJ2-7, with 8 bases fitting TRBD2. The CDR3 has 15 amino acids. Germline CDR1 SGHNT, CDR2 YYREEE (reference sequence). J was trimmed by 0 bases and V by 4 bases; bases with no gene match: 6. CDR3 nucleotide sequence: TGTGCCAGCAGCGCATGGGCGGGGGGCTCCTACGAGCAGTACTTC. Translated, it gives CASSAWAGGSYEQYF.

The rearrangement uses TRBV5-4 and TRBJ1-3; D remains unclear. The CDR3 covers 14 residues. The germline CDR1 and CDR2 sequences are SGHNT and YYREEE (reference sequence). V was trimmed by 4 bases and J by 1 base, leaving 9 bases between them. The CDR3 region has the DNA TGTGCCAGCAGCCCTCAGGTGTCTGGAAACACCATATATTTT. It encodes CASSPQVSGNTIYF.

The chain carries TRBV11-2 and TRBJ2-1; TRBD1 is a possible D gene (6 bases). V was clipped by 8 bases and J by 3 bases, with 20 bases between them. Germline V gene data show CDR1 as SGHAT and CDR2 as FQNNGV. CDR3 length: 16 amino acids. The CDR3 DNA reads TGTGCCAGCCCGCCCAATTTGGGACACAACTACAATGAGCAGTTCTTC. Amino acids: CASPPNLGHNYNEQFF. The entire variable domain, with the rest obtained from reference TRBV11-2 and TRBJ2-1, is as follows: EAGVAQSPRYKIIEKRQSVAFWCNPISGHATLYWYQQILGQGPKLLIQFQNNGVVDDSQLPKDRFSAERLKGVDSTLKIQPAKLEDSAVYLCASPPNLGHNYNEQFFGPGTRLTVL.

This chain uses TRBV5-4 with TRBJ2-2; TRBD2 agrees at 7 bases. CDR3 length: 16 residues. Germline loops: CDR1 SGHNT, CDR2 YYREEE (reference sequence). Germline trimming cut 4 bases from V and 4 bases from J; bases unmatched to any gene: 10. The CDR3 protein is CASSGGGRQGTGELFF. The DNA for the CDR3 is TGTGCCAGCAGCGGGGGGGGACGTCAGGGCACCGGGGAGCTGTTTTTT.

CDR3: CASSLAGQSYNEQFF. The CDR3 DNA follows: TGTGCCAGCAGCTTGGCGGGACAGTCCTACAATGAGCAGTTCTTC. This chain uses TRBV5-8 with TRBJ2-1; 7 bases match TRBD1. The CDR3 is 15 residues long. V was pared by 0 bases and J by 1 base, with 1 base of the junction left unmatched. Germline CDR1 reads SGHTS; CDR2 reads YDEGEE.

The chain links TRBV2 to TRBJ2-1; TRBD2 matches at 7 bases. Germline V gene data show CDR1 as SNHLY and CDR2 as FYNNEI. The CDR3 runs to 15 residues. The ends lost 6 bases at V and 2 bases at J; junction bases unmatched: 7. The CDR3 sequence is CASRAGTNPYNEQFF. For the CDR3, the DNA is TGTGCCAGCAGGGCCGGGACTAACCCCTACAATGAGCAGTTCTTC.

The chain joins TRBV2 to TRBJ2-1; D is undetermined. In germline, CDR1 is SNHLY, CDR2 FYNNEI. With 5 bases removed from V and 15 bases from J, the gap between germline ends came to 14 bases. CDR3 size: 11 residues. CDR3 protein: CASSPNYRLFF. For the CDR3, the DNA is TGTGCCAGCAGTCCAAATTACCGGTTGTTCTTC.